These T cell receptor beta chains were read from a single sample in a study of blood T cell repertoires in COVID-19. TCRdb's copy holds only in-frame clones and misses some; the assay was immunoSEQ multiplex PCR. The sample yields approximately 98,000 clones, about four fifths seen once. Material: peripheral blood. Receptors were obtained from a man of 80 years or more with acute or convalescent COVID-19. The CDR3 runs from the conserved cysteine through the conserved F or W. The D gene is left open where the match is weak. The size of a clone is reported for some rows only, either as once, few or many, or as a class for expanded clones.

D gene: NA
V gene: TRBV3-1/TRBV3-2
clone size: NA
J gene: TRBJ1-4
CDR3 length: 16
CDR3 protein: CASSQAPRGFDEKLFF
CDR3 DNA: TGTGCCAGCAGCCAAGCTCCAAGGGGTTTTGATGAAAAACTGTTTTTT

D gene: NA
V gene: TRBV5-6
clone size: NA
J gene: TRBJ1-3
CDR3 length: 13
CDR3 protein: CASSFSGGNTIYF
CDR3 DNA: TGTGCCAGCAGCTTTTCAGGAGGTAACACCATATATTTT

D gene: TRBD1
V gene: TRBV19
clone size: NA
J gene: TRBJ2-6
CDR3 length: 18
CDR3 protein: CASSIDRETGAGANVLTF
CDR3 DNA: TGTGCCAGTAGTATAGATCGAGAGACAGGGGCAGGGGCCAACGTCCTGACTTTC

D gene: NA
V gene: TRBV9
clone size: NA
J gene: TRBJ1-2
CDR3 length: 13
CDR3 protein: CASSPRGDYGYTF
CDR3 DNA: TGTGCCAGCAGCCCCAGGGGAGACTATGGCTACACCTTC

D gene: NA
V gene: TRBV29-1
clone size: NA
J gene: TRBJ2-7
CDR3 length: 12
CDR3 protein: CSVVEQTGEQYF
CDR3 DNA: TGCAGCGTCGTGGAACAGACAGGCGAGCAGTACTTC

D gene: NA
V gene: TRBV19
clone size: many
J gene: TRBJ1-2
CDR3 length: 14
CDR3 protein: CASSIMGPTYGYTF
CDR3 DNA: TGTGCCAGTAGTATAATGGGCCCCACCTATGGCTACACCTTC

D gene: NA
V gene: TRBV6-5
clone size: NA
J gene: TRBJ1-3
CDR3 length: 15
CDR3 protein: CASRPRTASGNTIYF
CDR3 DNA: TGTGCCAGCAGACCAAGGACAGCCTCTGGAAACACCATATATTTT

D gene: NA
V gene: TRBV9
clone size: NA
J gene: TRBJ2-3
CDR3 length: 14
CDR3 protein: CASSEGLSVGTQYF
CDR3 DNA: TGTGCCAGCAGCGAGGGACTGTCAGTGGGTACGCAGTATTTT

D gene: NA
V gene: TRBV19
clone size: NA
J gene: TRBJ1-1
CDR3 length: 12
CDR3 protein: CASTREGTEAFF
CDR3 DNA: TGTGCCAGTACGAGGGAGGGGACTGAAGCTTTCTTT

D gene: TRBD1
V gene: TRBV9
clone size: NA
J gene: TRBJ1-4
CDR3 length: 16
CDR3 protein: CASSVDSGGVHEKLFF
CDR3 DNA: TGTGCCAGCAGCGTAGACTCAGGGGGCGTTCATGAAAAACTGTTTTTT